This T cell receptor (beta chain) derives from a study of beta chain features in type 1 diabetes. Across the study: In age, gender and cell yields, patients were similar to healthy donors. Examination covered approximately 100 million sorted cells spanning all samples.

Comment on this clone: Its specificity is not known.

Study-level points and caveats: A cDNA-based sequencing approach could over-represent cells with high TCR expression. A pattern of fewer insertions and more deletions at VDJ junctions was seen in type 1 diabetes patients. Among patients with Type 1 diabetes, TCRB CDR3s were moderately but significantly shorter in every one of the four CD4+ subsets.

The study reverse transcribed the entire isolated RNA, so it sequenced expressed TCRB transcripts. The data were produced by immunoSEQ multiplex PCR, yet TCRdb's version contains in-frame clones alone and is incomplete. The sample carries about 160,000 clones, 6.5% to 10% recorded once. This receptor was taken from a woman in her late teens or twenties with type 1 diabetes. Sequenced: central memory CD4+ T cells from blood.

The CDR3 loop reads CASRRDRGGTEAFF. The CDR3 bases are TGTGCCAGCAGACGGGACAGGGGGGGCACTGAAGCTTTCTTT. The V and J genes are TRBV2 and TRBJ1-1, with TRBD1 identical over 11 bases. The junction had 4 bases not matched to a gene; V was cut back by 6 bases and J by 4 bases. Germline V gives CDR1 SNHLY, CDR2 FYNNEI. This CDR3 is built from 14 residues.